This T cell receptor (beta chain) was profiled in a study of blood T cell repertoires in COVID-19. Overall study context: T cells, B-cell-depleted T cells, or PBMCs supplied cDNA or gDNA.

As originally analysed: Reference gene primers were amplified, and this amplification served to estimate nucleated cell counts. Using immunoSEQ multiplex PCR, the repertoire was profiled, and TCRdb retains in-frame clones only, with some absent. The DNA was the basis for D and trimming; V, J and clone size are from that table. This table has approximately 300,000 clones, 85% to 90% appearing once. This clone was seen only once. Two negative PCRs, clearance, or symptom resolution characterized the recovered Cohort 3 donors. This receptor was taken from a man in his thirties or forties who had recovered from COVID-19. The sequencing input was PBMCs or T cells enriched from blood (not recorded which).

The CDR3 nucleotides are TGTGCCAGCAGTGAGTTTAGCGGGAGCACAGATACGCAGTATTTT. Residues: CASSEFSGSTDTQYF. The chain links TRBV6-1 to TRBJ2-3; 7 nucleotides align to TRBD2. The CDR3 contains 15 residues. The V gene's germline CDR1 is MNHNS and CDR2 SASEGT. V was clipped by 3 bases and J by 0 bases; unmatched bases: 3.